This entry is about one T cell receptor beta chain. Its specificity is unknown. The PCR employed 60 Vbeta primers together with 13 Jbeta primers. The repertoire was sequenced with immunoSEQ multiplex PCR; TCRdb's copy has only in-frame clones and lacks some. Of under 150,000 clones listed, 70% to 85% are singletons. CDR1 is GTSNPN and CDR2 is SVGIG in the germline V gene (reference sequence). This CDR3 has 13 residues. V gave up 2 bases and J gave up 5 bases, with 12 bases separating them. All donors participated as healthy donors of bone marrow. This entry belongs to a study of cytomegalovirus exposure and HLA in healthy donors. Findings and limits, study-wide: Certain sequence variants were highly shared and formed a cluster, and this cluster was likely a sequencing artifact. Altogether, 160 or so TCR beta chains were recorded as cytomegalovirus-associated.

The origin of this receptor is a boy between 10 and 17 years old in good health and CMV-seronegative. The chain recombines TRBV30 with TRBJ2-5, with a possible D match to TRBD1 (6 bases). Specimen: PBMCs. The CDR3 here is CAWSNTGWETQYF. The CDR3 nucleotides are TGTGCCTGGAGTAATACAGGGTGGGAGACCCAGTACTTC.